This TCR beta chain was identified during a study of blood T cell repertoires in COVID-19. As originally analysed: Reference gene primers were amplified, and this amplification served to estimate nucleated cell counts. Method: immunoSEQ multiplex PCR; TCRdb's copy keeps in-frame clones and lacks some. V and J calls and clone size are given by that table; D and trimming were obtained from the DNA. The table has 9,500 to 15,000 clones, roughly 90% seen once. Germline V lookup: CDR1 SGDLS, CDR2 YYNGEE. The J segment lost 6 bases and the V segment lost 4 bases, leaving 0 bases of the junction unmatched. This CDR3 contains 12 residues.

The chain employs TRBV9 and TRBJ2-2, with 7 bases lining up with TRBD1. This TCR was sampled from a man aged 65 to 85 with active COVID-19. Sequences were obtained from peripheral blood. CDR3 nucleotides: TGTGCCAGCAGCACAGGGGCCGGGGAGCTGTTTTTT. Translating gives CASSTGAGELFF. Filled out from reference TRBV9 and TRBJ2-2, the complete variable domain reads DSGVTQTPKHLITATGQRVTLRCSPRSGDLSVYWYQQSLDQGLQFLIQYYNGEERAKGNILERFSAQQFPDLHSELNLSSLELGDSALYFCASSTGAGELFFGEGSRLTVL.